Below are 14 T cell receptor beta chains sequenced from a single sample in a study of cytomegalovirus exposure and HLA in healthy donors. This PCR relied on a set of 60 Vbeta primers and 13 Jbeta primers. TCRdb's table, derived via immunoSEQ multiplex PCR, lists solely in-frame clones and lacks some. The sample has fewer than 130,000 clones; more than 60% are singletons. Specimen: PBMCs. The receptors here all came from a female donor in good health and CMV-seropositive.

The V call is TRBV7-2, the J call TRBJ2-7, with 7 bases identical to TRBD2. V lost 6 bases to trimming and J lost 5 bases; unmatched junction nucleotides: 7. Germline CDR1 and CDR2: SGHTA and FQGNSA. There are 13 residues in the CDR3. The CDR3 coding sequence is TGTGCCAGCAGTCGTCCTACTAGCGACGAGCAGTACTTC. Encoded protein: CASSRPTSDEQYF.

This clone occurred once. The chain has TRBV28 and TRBJ1-1; tentatively, D is TRBD1 (5 bases). CDR1 is MDHEN, CDR2 SYDVKM, per germline. The ends were cut back, 3 bases at V and 2 bases at J, with 10 bases in the middle. CDR3 size: 14 residues. The CDR3 bases are TGTGCCAGCAGTTTCCCGACAGTTAACACTGAAGCTTTCTTT. Translating gives CASSFPTVNTEAFF. Supplemented by reference TRBV28 and TRBJ1-1, the full variable domain reads DVKVTQSSRYLVKRTGEKVFLECVQDMDHENMFWYRQDPGLGLRLIYFSYDVKMKEKGDIPEGYSVSREKKERFSLILESASTNQTSMYLCASSFPTVNTEAFFGQGTRLTVV.

V gene TRBV6-1 combines with J gene TRBJ2-7, with a possible D match to TRBD2 (6 bases). Trimming took 8 bases from V and 2 from J, leaving 19 bases between them. Germline CDR1 reads MNHNS; CDR2 reads SASEGT. CDR3 length equals 15 residues. The CDR3 here is CASQTGGSDAYEQYF. The CDR3 DNA is TGTGCCAGCCAAACCGGAGGGAGCGATGCCTACGAGCAGTACTTC.

The rearrangement uses TRBV7-8 and TRBJ2-1; the D is unclear. This CDR3 is built from 16 residues. The germline gives CDR1 SGHVS, CDR2 FQNEAQ. V was clipped by 3 bases and J by 4 bases, with 16 bases between them. The CDR3 loop is CASSLRGTIPYNEQFF. The CDR3 nucleotides read TGTGCCAGCAGCTTGCGAGGTACCATACCATACAATGAGCAGTTCTTC.

CDR3 in DNA: TGTGCCAGCAGCTTTTCGACGGTGGGCGATGGCTACACCTTC. Amino acids: CASSFSTVGDGYTF. This chain connects TRBV7-9 to TRBJ1-2; no reliable D call. This CDR3 spans 14 amino acids. CDR1 and CDR2 (germline): SEHNR, FQNEAQ (reference sequence). Trimming pared 3 bases from V and 6 bases from J, leaving 14 bases between.

The chain joins TRBV27 to TRBJ2-7; D call uncertain. Germline loops: CDR1 MNHEY, CDR2 SMNVEV (reference sequence). The CDR3 is 12 amino acids. Trimming stripped 5 bases from V and 7 bases from J, with 12 bases between. CDR3 residues: CASSKELSEQYF. The CDR3 DNA sequence: TGTGCCAGCAGTAAAGAACTTAGTGAGCAGTACTTC.

The CDR3 here is CASRQTLNTEAFF. The DNA of the CDR3 is TGTGCCAGCAGGCAGACATTGAACACTGAAGCTTTCTTT. The chain recombines TRBV5-5 with TRBJ1-1; D gene uncertain. Looked up from germline, CDR1 is SGHKS and CDR2 is YYEKEE (reference sequence). The CDR3 is 13 residues long. Between the trimmed V and J ends, which lost 5 bases and 0 bases, there was a span of 8 bases.

The rearrangement links TRBV5-6 to TRBJ1-1, with D perhaps TRBD1 (6 bases). The CDR3 runs to 15 residues. Germline V gene data show CDR1 as SGHDT and CDR2 as YYEEEE. V was shortened by 0 bases and J by 4 bases, with 13 bases between the two germline ends. The CDR3 protein is CASSLEGGWSTEAFF. In nucleotides, the CDR3 is TGTGCCAGCAGCTTGGAAGGGGGATGGAGCACTGAAGCTTTCTTT.

This sequence joins TRBV7-8 and TRBJ2-7; 7 nucleotides align to TRBD1. The germline V gene encodes CDR1 SGHVS and CDR2 FQNEAQ. This CDR3 region has 17 residues. V gave up 2 bases and J gave up 2 bases; unmatched junction bases: 12. Here the CDR3 reads CASSLRSSRQGPYEQYF. The CDR3 bases are TGTGCCAGCAGCTTACGGAGCTCCCGACAGGGACCCTACGAGCAGTACTTC.

The chain carries TRBV28 and TRBJ1-1; the match to TRBD1 covers 9 bases. V lost 1 base to trimming and J lost 9 bases; unmatched junction nucleotides: 6. This CDR3 contains 14 residues. The germline V gene has CDR1 MDHEN and CDR2 SYDVKM. CDR3 sequence reads: CASSLLVQGAQAFF. CDR3 nucleotides: TGTGCCAGCAGTTTATTAGTACAGGGGGCTCAAGCTTTCTTT.

The chain is built from TRBV6-5 and TRBJ2-2; possible D gene TRBD2, 5 bases. The length of the CDR3 is 15 residues. Germline loops: CDR1 MNHEY, CDR2 SVGAGI. The V gene lost 6 bases and the J gene lost 2 bases, with 13 bases spanning the gap. The CDR3 bases are TGTGCCAGCAGGATGTTGAGGGCTAACACCGGGGAGCTGTTTTTT. It codes for CASRMLRANTGELFF.

The chain uses TRBV9 and TRBJ2-5; D is unresolved. V was pared by 0 bases and J by 5 bases, with 11 bases between. CDR1 SGDLS and CDR2 YYNGEE come from the germline V gene. The CDR3 spans 14 residues. CDR3 protein: CASSVAPGTETQYF. DNA of the CDR3: TGTGCCAGCAGCGTAGCTCCGGGTACGGAGACCCAGTACTTC.

The genes are TRBV19 and TRBJ2-7, with 10 bases identical to TRBD2. V trimming: 5 bases; J trimming: 6 bases; junction bases outside the gene matches: 7. CDR3 length: 14 amino acids. Germline values: CDR1 LNHDA, CDR2 SQIVND (reference sequence). The CDR3 DNA reads as TGTGCCAGTAGTCCGGGACTAGCGATAGTCGAGCAGTACTTC. Its protein product is CASSPGLAIVEQYF. The full variable domain, in which reference TRBV19 and TRBJ2-7 provide the parts outside the CDR3, is DGGITQSPKYLFRKEGQNVTLSCEQNLNHDAMYWYRQDPGQGLRLIYYSQIVNDFQKGDIAEGYSVSREKKESFPLTVTSAQKNPTAFYLCASSPGLAIVEQYFGPGTRLTVT.

The genes are TRBV7-3 and TRBJ2-3, with 7 bases that match TRBD2. V gave up 2 bases and J gave up 1 base; unmatched junction bases: 3. The CDR3 runs 15 residues. Germline V lookup: CDR1 SGHTA, CDR2 FQGTGA. CDR3 sequence reads: CASSLAAGRTDTQYF. CDR3 bases: TGTGCCAGCAGCTTAGCAGCGGGACGCACAGATACGCAGTATTTT.